These T cell receptor beta chains were read from a single sample in a study of OX40 agonist ivuxolimab in advanced cancers. Generated by immunoSEQ multiplex PCR, the TCRdb table keeps only in-frame clones and is missing some. Among 99,000 or so clones listed, about 96% were seen once. The sample here was CD4+ or CD8+ T cells sorted from blood, taken in a trial of the OX40 agonist ivuxolimab. These receptors all come from an adult with an advanced solid tumor such as melanoma, head and neck, liver or kidney cancer. Both conserved end residues are part of each CDR3. The D gene is left open where the match is weak.

DNA,CDR3,J,V,D
TGTGCCAGCAGCCAAGACTATCATGGCTCGGATACGCAGTATTTT,CASSQDYHGSDTQYF,TRBJ2-3,TRBV4-2,.
TGTGCCAGCAGCGAGGTTAGCGGGCTAGATGAGCAGTTCTTC,CASSEVSGLDEQFF,TRBJ2-1,TRBV9,TRBD2
TGTGCCAGCAGCTTAGGGCAGGGAGACTACGAGCAGTACTTC,CASSLGQGDYEQYF,TRBJ2-7,TRBV13,.
TGTGCCAGCAGCCCCTCGGATTTTGAGGGCTATGGCTACACCTTC,CASSPSDFEGYGYTF,TRBJ1-2,TRBV7-6,.
TGTGCCAGCAGCTTATTTACAGGGGGCGAAGAAAAACTGTTTTTT,CASSLFTGGEEKLFF,TRBJ1-4,TRBV7-9,TRBD1
TGTGCCAGCAGCGACACCGGGACGGCGGATACTGAAGCTTTCTTT,CASSDTGTADTEAFF,TRBJ1-1,TRBV9,.
TGTGCCAGCAGTGAATCCGGTTCAAACACTGAAGCTTTCTTT,CASSESGSNTEAFF,TRBJ1-1,TRBV25-1,.
TGTGCCAGCAGCTTATGGGGCAGAGGCTCCTACGAGCAGTACTTC,CASSLWGRGSYEQYF,TRBJ2-7,TRBV7-8,.
TGTGCCAGCAGCCTGGGACATTCCTACGAGCAGTACTTC,CASSLGHSYEQYF,TRBJ2-7,TRBV27,.
TGTGCCAGCAGCTTAGCTGGGGGCTCCTACAATGAGCAGTTCTTC,CASSLAGGSYNEQFF,TRBJ2-1,TRBV11-2,.
TGTGCCAGCAGTCCGCGGGGGGGCCCGACCGGGGAGCTGTTTTTT,CASSPRGGPTGELFF,TRBJ2-2,TRBV27,TRBD2
TGTGCCAGCATGGACGGACTGGATCTGTTCTTC,CASMDGLDLFF,TRBJ2-1,TRBV6-4,.
TGCGCCAGCAGCCAAACGGGGGGCGCCTACAATGAGCAGTTCTTC,CASSQTGGAYNEQFF,TRBJ2-1,TRBV4-1,.